A selection of T cell receptor beta chains follows, all from one sample in a study of shared clonotypes between healthy human individuals. Using immunoSEQ multiplex PCR, the repertoire was profiled, and TCRdb retains in-frame clones only, with some absent. The table lists approximately 1.1 million clones, about 80% of them singletons, with 0.52% in the top ten. The sequenced sample was memory CD4+ T cells from PBMCs. Every receptor here comes from a man aged 18-30 years in good health. Some clones in this sample may be carry-over from other donors' samples. CDR3s include the opening cysteine and the closing phenylalanine or tryptophan. A D gene is named only where the DNA matches it firmly. Clone size appears in some rows only: once, few, many, or a class for an expanded clone.

d_call	j_call	clone_size	v_call	cdr3_aa	cdr3_nt
NA	TRBJ1-5	few	TRBV6-7	CASSWAQPQHF	TGTGCCAGCAGTTGGGCCCAGCCCCAGCATTTT
NA	TRBJ1-2	few	TRBV6-1	CASSPTGPTYGYTF	TGTGCCAGCAGTCCTACAGGTCCAACTTATGGCTACACCTTC
TRBD2	TRBJ2-1	NA	TRBV5-1	CASGLAPTSGRNEQFF	TGCGCCAGCGGCTTGGCCCCGACTAGCGGGAGGAATGAGCAGTTCTTC
TRBD1	TRBJ1-5	NA	TRBV15	CATSRETGGHSNQPQHF	TGTGCCACCAGCAGAGAGACAGGGGGCCACAGCAATCAGCCCCAGCATTTT
NA	TRBJ2-7	NA	TRBV28	CASSRFSYEQYF	TGTGCCAGCTCCCGGTTCTCCTACGAGCAGTACTTC
NA	TRBJ2-5	NA	TRBV25-1	CASSDRAPETQYF	TGTGCCAGCAGTGACAGGGCCCCAGAGACCCAGTACTTC
NA	TRBJ2-7	NA	TRBV18	CASSPPDPPYEQYF	TGTGCCAGCTCACCCCCGGACCCCCCCTACGAGCAGTACTTC
NA	TRBJ2-2	NA	TRBV19	CASSILSGNTGELFF	TGTGCCAGTAGTATTCTCTCAGGGAACACCGGGGAGCTGTTTTTT
NA	TRBJ2-5	once	TRBV30	CAWTQWLGRGPSEQYF	TGTGCCTGGACCCAGTGGTTAGGTCGGGGACCCTCGGAGCAGTACTTC
TRBD2	TRBJ2-5	NA	TRBV13	CASSSRRLATAQETQYF	TGTGCCAGCAGCTCAAGGAGACTAGCCACAGCCCAAGAGACCCAGTACTTC
NA	TRBJ1-5	few	TRBV30	CAWSVRYSNQPQHF	TGTGCCTGGAGTGTCAGGTATAGCAATCAGCCCCAGCATTTT
NA	TRBJ1-2	NA	TRBV9	CASSMSGTNYGYTF	TGTGCCAGCAGCATGAGCGGGACTAACTATGGCTACACCTTC
NA	TRBJ2-7	NA	TRBV18	CASSPSNLEQYF	TGTGCCAGCTCCCCGTCGAACCTCGAGCAGTACTTC
NA	TRBJ2-2	NA	TRBV7-8	CASSPGQTGELFF	TGTGCCAGCAGCCCCGGACAGACCGGGGAGCTGTTTTTT
NA	TRBJ2-7	NA	TRBV12-5	CASGLVGGGRYEQYF	TGTGCTAGTGGTTTGGTGGGTGGAGGTCGTTACGAGCAGTACTTC
NA	TRBJ2-5	NA	TRBV6-1	CASSEILGAGQETQYF	TGTGCCAGCAGTGAAATACTTGGGGCAGGCCAAGAGACCCAGTACTTC
NA	TRBJ1-5	NA	TRBV28	CAVQEPGAGVHGPQHF	TGTGCCGTTCAGGAGCCGGGGGCAGGGGTTCATGGGCCCCAGCATTTT
TRBD2	TRBJ2-5	NA	TRBV5-1	CASSTQAGARGETQYF	TGCGCCAGCAGCACTCAAGCGGGAGCGCGTGGGGAGACCCAGTACTTC
TRBD2	TRBJ2-2	NA	TRBV5-1	CASSRRGAGDTGELFF	TGCGCCAGCAGCCGGCGCGGAGCGGGGGACACCGGGGAGCTGTTTTTT
NA	TRBJ1-2	NA	TRBV11-2	CASSKRTVTYGYTF	TGTGCCAGCAGCAAACGGACAGTTACGTATGGCTACACCTTC
NA	TRBJ1-2	NA	TRBV4-1	CASSQGRGSYGYTF	TGCGCCAGCAGCCAAGGGAGGGGGAGCTATGGCTACACCTTC
NA	TRBJ1-4	NA	TRBV28	CASRGEGNEKLFF	TGTGCCAGCAGGGGGGAGGGTAATGAAAAACTGTTTTTT